The rows below give T cell receptor beta chains drawn from one sample of a study of CD8 T cells in Susac syndrome. TCRdb re-called the immunoSEQ multiplex PCR reads with MiXCR, one entry per CDR3 protein. The sample yields approximately 150,000 distinct CDR3 sequences, just over 90% seen once. Material: CD4+ T cells from PBMCs. These receptors were collected from a human donor in good health. CDR3s include the opening cysteine and the closing phenylalanine or tryptophan. The D gene is left open where the match is weak. The listing skips clone size in some rows; elsewhere it reads once, few, many or a size class.

j_call: TRBJ2-7; d_call: TRBD1; clone_size: -; v_call: TRBV5-1; cdr3_aa: CASSSGTGPYEQYF; cdr3_nt: TGCGCCAGCAGCTCCGGGACAGGGCCCTACGAGCAGTACTTC
j_call: TRBJ2-2; d_call: -; clone_size: -; v_call: TRBV7-2; cdr3_aa: CASSLVQGVDTGELFF; cdr3_nt: TGTGCCAGCAGCTTAGTACAGGGTGTGGACACCGGGGAGCTGTTTTTT
j_call: TRBJ2-2; d_call: -; clone_size: -; v_call: TRBV5-1; cdr3_aa: CASRPGFNTGELFF; cdr3_nt: TGCGCCAGCAGGCCAGGGTTCAACACCGGGGAGCTGTTTTTT
j_call: TRBJ1-1; d_call: -; clone_size: -; v_call: TRBV20-1; cdr3_aa: CSARDSRLNTEAFF; cdr3_nt: TGCAGTGCTAGAGATAGTCGCCTGAACACTGAAGCTTTCTTT
j_call: TRBJ2-7; d_call: TRBD1; clone_size: -; v_call: TRBV3-1; cdr3_aa: CASSNSRDRDLYEQYF; cdr3_nt: TGTGCCAGCAGCAATTCCCGGGACAGGGATCTATACGAGCAGTACTTC
j_call: TRBJ2-7; d_call: -; clone_size: once; v_call: TRBV23-1; cdr3_aa: CASPNETGTSQYEQYF; cdr3_nt: TGCGCCAGCCCTAACGAGACCGGGACCTCCCAATACGAGCAGTACTTC
j_call: TRBJ1-5; d_call: -; clone_size: -; v_call: TRBV7-2; cdr3_aa: CASSLDRLNQPQHF; cdr3_nt: TGTGCCAGCAGCCTTGACAGGCTCAATCAGCCCCAGCATTTT
j_call: TRBJ1-1; d_call: -; clone_size: -; v_call: TRBV4-2; cdr3_aa: CASSQPVATEAFF; cdr3_nt: TGTGCCAGCAGCCAACCCGTAGCAACTGAAGCTTTCTTT
j_call: TRBJ2-6; d_call: -; clone_size: -; v_call: TRBV14; cdr3_aa: CASSQLDSYAANVLTF; cdr3_nt: TGTGCCAGCAGCCAGTTAGACAGTTACGCTGCCAACGTCCTGACTTTC
j_call: TRBJ2-7; d_call: TRBD2; clone_size: -; v_call: TRBV20-1; cdr3_aa: CSARDLPSGYYEQYF; cdr3_nt: TGCAGTGCTAGAGATCTGCCTAGCGGGTACTACGAGCAGTACTTC
j_call: TRBJ2-2; d_call: TRBD2; clone_size: -; v_call: TRBV19; cdr3_aa: CASSMRGTNTGELFF; cdr3_nt: TGTGCCAGTAGTATGCGGGGGACGAACACCGGGGAGCTGTTTTTT
j_call: TRBJ1-1; d_call: -; clone_size: -; v_call: TRBV12-3/TRBV12-4; cdr3_aa: CASSLAKSDKAFF; cdr3_nt: TGTGCCAGCAGTTTAGCGAAGTCGGATAAAGCTTTCTTT
j_call: TRBJ1-4; d_call: -; clone_size: -; v_call: TRBV19; cdr3_aa: CASTVRDLNEKLFF; cdr3_nt: TGTGCCAGTACTGTCCGGGACCTTAATGAAAAACTGTTTTTT
j_call: TRBJ2-7; d_call: -; clone_size: -; v_call: TRBV6-1; cdr3_aa: CASSPRGYEQHF; cdr3_nt: TGTGCCAGCAGTCCCCGGGGCTACGAGCAGCACTTC
j_call: TRBJ2-5; d_call: -; clone_size: -; v_call: TRBV20-1; cdr3_aa: CSALNRGTQYF; cdr3_nt: TGCAGTGCCCTTAACAGAGGGACCCAGTACTTC
j_call: TRBJ2-5; d_call: TRBD1; clone_size: -; v_call: TRBV2; cdr3_aa: CASGRDSKETQYF; cdr3_nt: TGTGCCAGCGGCCGGGACAGTAAAGAGACCCAGTACTTC
j_call: TRBJ1-5; d_call: TRBD1; clone_size: -; v_call: TRBV27; cdr3_aa: CASSRDRDQPQHF; cdr3_nt: TGTGCCAGCAGTCGCGACAGGGATCAGCCCCAGCATTTT
j_call: TRBJ1-2; d_call: -; clone_size: -; v_call: TRBV29-1; cdr3_aa: CSVETAGGNYGYTF; cdr3_nt: TGCAGCGTTGAGACGGCGGGGGGAAACTATGGCTACACCTTC
j_call: TRBJ1-1; d_call: -; clone_size: -; v_call: TRBV14; cdr3_aa: CASSLLWHGPNGNEAFF; cdr3_nt: TGTGCCAGCAGCCTATTATGGCACGGGCCAAATGGGAATGAAGCTTTCTTT
j_call: TRBJ2-7; d_call: -; clone_size: few; v_call: TRBV3-1; cdr3_aa: CASSQGTGTYEQYF; cdr3_nt: TGTGCCAGCAGCCAAGGCACAGGAACCTACGAGCAGTACTTC
j_call: TRBJ2-7; d_call: TRBD1; clone_size: -; v_call: TRBV20-1; cdr3_aa: CSAPRPDRGQEQYF; cdr3_nt: TGCAGTGCTCCGAGGCCTGACAGGGGGCAAGAGCAGTACTTC
j_call: TRBJ2-1; d_call: TRBD1; clone_size: -; v_call: TRBV3-1; cdr3_aa: CASSKQGTANNEQFF; cdr3_nt: TGTGCCAGCAGCAAACAGGGGACAGCTAACAATGAGCAGTTCTTC
j_call: TRBJ2-3; d_call: -; clone_size: -; v_call: TRBV12-3/TRBV12-4; cdr3_aa: CASRPGRADTQYF; cdr3_nt: TGTGCCAGCAGACCCGGTCGGGCAGATACGCAGTATTTT
j_call: TRBJ1-2; d_call: TRBD1; clone_size: -; v_call: TRBV6-5; cdr3_aa: CASSFGTGGGYGYTF; cdr3_nt: TGTGCCAGCAGTTTCGGGACAGGGGGTGGGTATGGCTACACCTTC
j_call: TRBJ1-6; d_call: TRBD1; clone_size: -; v_call: TRBV4-1; cdr3_aa: CASSLEGGPASYNSPLHF; cdr3_nt: TGCGCCAGCAGCCTCGAAGGGGGCCCGGCCTCCTATAATTCACCCCTCCACTTT
j_call: TRBJ2-5; d_call: TRBD2; clone_size: -; v_call: TRBV4-1; cdr3_aa: CASSHGTSGGRNQETQYF; cdr3_nt: TGCGCCAGCAGCCACGGGACTAGCGGGGGCCGGAACCAAGAGACCCAGTACTTC
j_call: TRBJ2-2; d_call: -; clone_size: -; v_call: TRBV20-1; cdr3_aa: CSAREGHWTGELFF; cdr3_nt: TGCAGTGCTAGGGAGGGGCATTGGACCGGGGAGCTGTTTTTT